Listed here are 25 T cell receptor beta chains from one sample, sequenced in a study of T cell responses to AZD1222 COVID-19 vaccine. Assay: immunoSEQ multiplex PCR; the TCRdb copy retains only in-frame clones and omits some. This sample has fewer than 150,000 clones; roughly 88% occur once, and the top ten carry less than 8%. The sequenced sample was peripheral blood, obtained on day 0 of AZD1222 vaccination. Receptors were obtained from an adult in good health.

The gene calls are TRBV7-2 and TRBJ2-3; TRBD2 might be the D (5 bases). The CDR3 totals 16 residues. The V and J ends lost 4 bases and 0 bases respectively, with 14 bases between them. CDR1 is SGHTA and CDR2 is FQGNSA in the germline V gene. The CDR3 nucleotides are TGTGCCAGCAGCTCCTTAGGCGGGTGGAGCACAGATACGCAGTATTTT. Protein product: CASSSLGGWSTDTQYF. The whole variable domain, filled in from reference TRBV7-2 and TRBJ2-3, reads GAGVSQSPSNKVTEKGKDVELRCDPISGHTALYWYRQSLGQGLEFLIYFQGNSAPDKSGLPSDRFSAERTGGSVSTLTIQRTQQEDSAVYLCASSSLGGWSTDTQYFGPGTRLTVL.

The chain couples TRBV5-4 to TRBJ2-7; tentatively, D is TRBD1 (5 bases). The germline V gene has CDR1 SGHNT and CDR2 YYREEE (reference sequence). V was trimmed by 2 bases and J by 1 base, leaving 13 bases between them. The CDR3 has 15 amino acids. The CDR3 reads CASSFGRVGSYEQYF. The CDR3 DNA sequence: TGTGCCAGCAGCTTTGGCAGGGTGGGGTCCTACGAGCAGTACTTC.

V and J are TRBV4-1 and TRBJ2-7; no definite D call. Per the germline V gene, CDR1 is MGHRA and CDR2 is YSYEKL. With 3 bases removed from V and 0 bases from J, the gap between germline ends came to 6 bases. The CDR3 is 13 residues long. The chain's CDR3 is CASSHQDSYEQYF. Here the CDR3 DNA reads TGCGCCAGCAGCCACCAGGACTCCTACGAGCAGTACTTC.

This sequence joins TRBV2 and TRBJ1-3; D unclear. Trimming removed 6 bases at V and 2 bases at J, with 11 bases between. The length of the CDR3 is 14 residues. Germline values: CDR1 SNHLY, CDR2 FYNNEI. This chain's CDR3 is CASRPRSAGNTIYF. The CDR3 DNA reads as TGTGCCAGCAGGCCCCGTAGCGCTGGAAACACCATATATTTT. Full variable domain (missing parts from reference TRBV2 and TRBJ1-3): EPEVTQTPSHQVTQMGQEVILRCVPISNHLYFYWYRQILGQKVEFLVSFYNNEISEKSEIFDDQFSVERPDGSNFTLKIRSTKLEDSAMYFCASRPRSAGNTIYFGEGSWLTVV.

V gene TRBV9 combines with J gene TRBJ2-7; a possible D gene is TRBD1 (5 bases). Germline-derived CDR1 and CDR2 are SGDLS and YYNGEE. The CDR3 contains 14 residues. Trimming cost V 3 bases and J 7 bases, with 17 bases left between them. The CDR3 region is CASSEYGHPAEQYF. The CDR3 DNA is TGTGCCAGCAGCGAGTACGGACACCCCGCGGAGCAGTACTTC.

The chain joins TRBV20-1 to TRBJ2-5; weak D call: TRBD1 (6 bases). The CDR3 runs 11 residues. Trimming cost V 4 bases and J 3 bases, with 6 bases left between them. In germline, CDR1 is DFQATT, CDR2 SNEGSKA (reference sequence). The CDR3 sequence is CSANREETQYF. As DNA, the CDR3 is TGCAGTGCTAACAGGGAAGAGACCCAGTACTTC.

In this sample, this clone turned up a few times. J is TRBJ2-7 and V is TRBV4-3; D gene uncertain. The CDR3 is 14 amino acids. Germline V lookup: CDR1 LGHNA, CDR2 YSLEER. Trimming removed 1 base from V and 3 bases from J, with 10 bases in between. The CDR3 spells CASSQARVDYEQYF. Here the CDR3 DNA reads TGCGCCAGCAGCCAAGCTCGGGTCGACTACGAGCAGTACTTC.

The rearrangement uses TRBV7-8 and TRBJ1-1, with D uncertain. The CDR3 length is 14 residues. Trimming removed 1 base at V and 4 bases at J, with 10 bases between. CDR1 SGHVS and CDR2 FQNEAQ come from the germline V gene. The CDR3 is CASSLEFTITEAFF. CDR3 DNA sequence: TGTGCCAGCAGCTTAGAGTTCACAATCACTGAAGCTTTCTTT.

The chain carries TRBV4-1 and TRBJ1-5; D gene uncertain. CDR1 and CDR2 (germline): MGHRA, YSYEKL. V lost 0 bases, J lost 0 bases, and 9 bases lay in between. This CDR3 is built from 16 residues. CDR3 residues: CASSQDPAYSNQPQHF. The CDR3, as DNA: TGCGCCAGCAGCCAAGATCCAGCGTATAGCAATCAGCCCCAGCATTTT.

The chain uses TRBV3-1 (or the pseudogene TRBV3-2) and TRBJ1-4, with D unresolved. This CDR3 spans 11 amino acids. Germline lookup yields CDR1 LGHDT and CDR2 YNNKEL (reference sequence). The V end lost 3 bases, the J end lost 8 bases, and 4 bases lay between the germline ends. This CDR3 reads CASSQLEKLFF. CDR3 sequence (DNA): TGTGCCAGCAGCCAGTTAGAAAAACTGTTTTTT.

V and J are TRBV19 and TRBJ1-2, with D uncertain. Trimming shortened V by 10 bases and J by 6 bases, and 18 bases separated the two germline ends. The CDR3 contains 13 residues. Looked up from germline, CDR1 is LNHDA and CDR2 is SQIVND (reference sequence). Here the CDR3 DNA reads TGTGCCACCCGGGCCCCGCGAGAAGATGGCTACACCTTC. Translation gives CATRAPREDGYTF.

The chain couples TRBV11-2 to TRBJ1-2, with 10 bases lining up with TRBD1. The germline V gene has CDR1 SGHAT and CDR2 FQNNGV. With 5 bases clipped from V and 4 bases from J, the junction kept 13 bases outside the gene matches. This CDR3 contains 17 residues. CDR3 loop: CASSRGTGAGIGYGYTF. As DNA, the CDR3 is TGTGCCAGCAGCCGGGGGACAGGGGCTGGTATTGGCTATGGCTACACCTTC.

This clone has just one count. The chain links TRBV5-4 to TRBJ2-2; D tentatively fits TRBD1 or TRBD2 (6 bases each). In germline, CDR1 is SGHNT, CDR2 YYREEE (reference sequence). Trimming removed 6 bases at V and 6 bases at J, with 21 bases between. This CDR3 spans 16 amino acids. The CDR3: CASTLVGGHPPGELFF. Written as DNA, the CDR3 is TGTGCCAGCACCCTCGTGGGGGGACACCCCCCCGGGGAGCTGTTTTTT.

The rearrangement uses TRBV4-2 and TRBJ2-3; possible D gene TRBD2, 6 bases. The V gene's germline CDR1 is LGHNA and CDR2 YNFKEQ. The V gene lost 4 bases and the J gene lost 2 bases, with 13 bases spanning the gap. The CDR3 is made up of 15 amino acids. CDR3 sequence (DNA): TGTGCCAGCAGCCCCACGGGCGGGGACACAGATACGCAGTATTTT. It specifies CASSPTGGDTDTQYF.

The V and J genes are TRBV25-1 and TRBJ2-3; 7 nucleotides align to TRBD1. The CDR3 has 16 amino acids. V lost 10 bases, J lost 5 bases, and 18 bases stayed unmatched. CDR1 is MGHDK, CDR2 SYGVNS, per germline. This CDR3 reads CATPNARDRGLDTQYF. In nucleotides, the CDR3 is TGTGCCACCCCAAATGCCCGGGACAGAGGATTAGATACGCAGTATTTT. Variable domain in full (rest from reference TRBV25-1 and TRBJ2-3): EADIYQTPRYLVIGTGKKITLECSQTMGHDKMYWYQQDPGMELHLIHYSYGVNSTEKGDLSSESTVSRIRTEHFPLTLESARPSHTSQYLCATPNARDRGLDTQYFGPGTRLTVL.

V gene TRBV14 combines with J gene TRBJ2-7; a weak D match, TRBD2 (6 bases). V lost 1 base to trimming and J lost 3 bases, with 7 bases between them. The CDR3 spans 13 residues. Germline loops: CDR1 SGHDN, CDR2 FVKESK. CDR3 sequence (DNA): TGTGCCAGCAGCCAAGCCGGGGGCTACGAGCAGTACTTC. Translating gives CASSQAGGYEQYF.

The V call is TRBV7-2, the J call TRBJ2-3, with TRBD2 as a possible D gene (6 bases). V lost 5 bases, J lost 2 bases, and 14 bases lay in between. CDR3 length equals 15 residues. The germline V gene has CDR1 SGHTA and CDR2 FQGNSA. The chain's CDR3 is CASSTRGTYTDTQYF. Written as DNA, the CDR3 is TGTGCCAGCAGCACACGGGGGACTTACACAGATACGCAGTATTTT. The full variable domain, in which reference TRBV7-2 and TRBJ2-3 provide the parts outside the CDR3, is GAGVSQSPSNKVTEKGKDVELRCDPISGHTALYWYRQSLGQGLEFLIYFQGNSAPDKSGLPSDRFSAERTGGSVSTLTIQRTQQEDSAVYLCASSTRGTYTDTQYFGPGTRLTVL.

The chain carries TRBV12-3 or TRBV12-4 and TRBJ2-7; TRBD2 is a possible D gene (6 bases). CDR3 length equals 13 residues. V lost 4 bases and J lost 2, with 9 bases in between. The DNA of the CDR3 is TGTGCCAGCAGTTGGGGGGTCACCTACGAGCAGTACTTC. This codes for CASSWGVTYEQYF.

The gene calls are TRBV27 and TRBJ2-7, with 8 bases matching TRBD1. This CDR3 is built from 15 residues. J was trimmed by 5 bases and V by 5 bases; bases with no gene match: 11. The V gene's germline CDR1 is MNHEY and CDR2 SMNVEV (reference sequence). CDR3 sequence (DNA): TGTGCCAGCAGTCCGGGGACAGGTAGCACTGACGAGCAGTACTTC. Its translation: CASSPGTGSTDEQYF.

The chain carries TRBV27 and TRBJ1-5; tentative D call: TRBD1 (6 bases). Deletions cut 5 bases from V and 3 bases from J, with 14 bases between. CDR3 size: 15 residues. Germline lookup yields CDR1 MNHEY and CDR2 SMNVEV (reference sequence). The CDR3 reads CASSPSGHPNQPQHF. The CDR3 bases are TGTGCCAGCAGTCCGTCGGGACATCCCAATCAGCCCCAGCATTTT.

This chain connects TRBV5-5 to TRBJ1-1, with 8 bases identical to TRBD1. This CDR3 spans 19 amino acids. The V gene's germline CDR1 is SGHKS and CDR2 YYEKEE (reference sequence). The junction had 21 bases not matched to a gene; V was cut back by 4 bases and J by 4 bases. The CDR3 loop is CASSRTWTGMSLWGTEAFF. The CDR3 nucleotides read TGTGCCAGCAGCCGAACGTGGACAGGGATGTCCCTCTGGGGCACTGAAGCTTTCTTT.

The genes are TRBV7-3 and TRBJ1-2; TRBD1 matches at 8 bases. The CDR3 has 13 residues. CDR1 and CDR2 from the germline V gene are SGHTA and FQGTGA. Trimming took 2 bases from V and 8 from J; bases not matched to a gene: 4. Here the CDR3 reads CASSLDRGSGYTF. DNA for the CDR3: TGTGCCAGCAGCTTAGACAGGGGCAGCGGCTACACCTTC.

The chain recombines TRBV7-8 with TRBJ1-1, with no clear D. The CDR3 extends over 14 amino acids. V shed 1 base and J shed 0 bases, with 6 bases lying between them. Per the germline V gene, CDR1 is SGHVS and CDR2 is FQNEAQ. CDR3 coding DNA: TGTGCCAGCAGCTTAGGGATAGTGAACACTGAAGCTTTCTTT. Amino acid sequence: CASSLGIVNTEAFF.

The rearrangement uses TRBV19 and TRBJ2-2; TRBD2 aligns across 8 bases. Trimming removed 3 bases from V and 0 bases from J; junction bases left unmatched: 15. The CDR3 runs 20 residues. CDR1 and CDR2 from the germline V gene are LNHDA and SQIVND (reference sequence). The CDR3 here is CASSIMTRLTSVANTGELFF. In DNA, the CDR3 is TGTGCCAGTAGTATTATGACCCGGCTGACTAGCGTCGCGAACACCGGGGAGCTGTTTTTT.

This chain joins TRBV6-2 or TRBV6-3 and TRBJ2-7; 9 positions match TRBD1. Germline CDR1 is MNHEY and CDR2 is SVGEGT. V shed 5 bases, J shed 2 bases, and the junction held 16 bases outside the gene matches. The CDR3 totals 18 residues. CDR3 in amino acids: CASSPGTGSTTPPYEQYF. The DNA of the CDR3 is TGTGCCAGCAGTCCCGGGACAGGGAGTACCACGCCACCCTACGAGCAGTACTTC.